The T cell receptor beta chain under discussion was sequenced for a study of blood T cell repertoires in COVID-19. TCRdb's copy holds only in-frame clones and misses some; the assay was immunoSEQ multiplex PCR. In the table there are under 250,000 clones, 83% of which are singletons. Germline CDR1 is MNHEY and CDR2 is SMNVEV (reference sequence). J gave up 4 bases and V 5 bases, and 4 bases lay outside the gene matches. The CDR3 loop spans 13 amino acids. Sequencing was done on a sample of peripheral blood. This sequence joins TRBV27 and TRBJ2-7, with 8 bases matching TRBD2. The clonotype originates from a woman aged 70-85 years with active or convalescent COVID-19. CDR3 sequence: CASSPREGYEQYF. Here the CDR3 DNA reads TGTGCCAGCAGTCCCCGGGAGGGGTACGAGCAGTACTTC.